Shown below are 16 T cell receptor beta chains from a single sample sequenced in a study of blood T cells in healthy people across ages. Next came a second PCR, run for about 6 to 12 cycles, which used a sample-barcoded 5' primer along with a J-beta primer mix. TCRdb reanalysed the 5' RACE reads using MiXCR and keeps one entry per CDR3 protein. The table has 1,300,000 or so distinct CDR3 sequences, roughly 59% seen once. The sequencing input was blood. These receptors originate from a man younger than 35 in good health.

This chain uses TRBV12-3 or TRBV12-4 with TRBJ1-2; D is undetermined. The CDR3 length is 13 residues. The V end was cut by 5 bases, the J end by 2 bases, with 9 bases between. The CDR3 nucleotides are TGTGCCAGCAGTGTATTATGGAACTATGGCTACACCTTC. Encoded protein: CASSVLWNYGYTF.

The rearrangement joins TRBV4-1 to TRBJ2-7; possibly TRBD2 for D (6 bases). Trimming shortened V by 3 bases and J by 0 bases, and 24 bases separated the two germline ends. Germline loops: CDR1 MGHRA, CDR2 YSYEKL. The CDR3 runs to 19 residues. CDR3 amino acids: CASSHPRGLDEVSSYEQYF. CDR3 nucleotide sequence: TGCGCCAGCAGCCACCCTCGGGGACTCGACGAGGTAAGCTCCTACGAGCAGTACTTC.

About this clonotype itself: One junction end does not reproduce the germline sequence, and a read error may be involved. The rearrangement links TRBV29-1 to TRBJ2-5, with 12 bases identical to TRBD2. The germline gives CDR1 SQVTM, CDR2 ANQGSEA. The CDR3 is 18 amino acids. CDR3 bases: TGCAGCGTCCAGGGGCTAGCGGGAGGGCCGGTCTACCAAGAGACTCAGTACTTC. Residues: CSVQGLAGGPVYQETQYF.

This rearrangement joins TRBV27 to TRBJ2-3; no clear D. CDR3 length equals 11 residues. Germline lookup yields CDR1 MNHEY and CDR2 SMNVEV (reference sequence). Trimming left V 6 bases short and J 6 bases short, with 7 bases between. CDR3 sequence reads: CASRLMDTQYF. In nucleotides, the CDR3 is TGTGCCAGCAGGTTGATGGATACGCAGTATTTT.

This clonotype was seen repeatedly, ten times or more. The rearrangement joins TRBV4-2 to TRBJ2-1; D may be TRBD1 (6 bases). Germline-derived CDR1 and CDR2 are LGHNA and YNFKEQ. This CDR3 region has 15 residues. Trimming removed 0 bases at V and 0 bases at J, with 6 bases between. Here the CDR3 reads CASSQDRGSYNEQFF. DNA for the CDR3: TGTGCCAGCAGCCAAGACAGGGGCTCCTACAATGAGCAGTTCTTC.

The chain combines TRBV11-2 with TRBJ2-1; 11 bases map to TRBD2. The junction had 13 bases not matched to a gene; V was cut back by 4 bases and J by 8 bases. The CDR3 covers 17 residues. The germline V gene has CDR1 SGHAT and CDR2 FQNNGV. In nucleotides, the CDR3 is TGTGCCAGCAGCTCCTGGCCGACTAGCGGGGATAACGATGAGCAGTTCTTC. This codes for CASSSWPTSGDNDEQFF.

This clonotype was seen at least ten times. V and J are TRBV7-2 and TRBJ2-5, with 7 bases aligning to TRBD1. Germline CDR1 is SGHTA and CDR2 is FQGNSA. Unmatched junction bases numbered 9, after V lost 5 bases and J lost 3 bases. This CDR3 contains 15 residues. DNA of the CDR3: TGTGCCAGCAGCCCTCCCGGGACAGCTAAAGAGACCCAGTACTTC. The encoded protein is CASSPPGTAKETQYF.

This chain joins TRBV5-6 and TRBJ2-5; 11 positions agree with TRBD2. The trim removed 5 bases at V and 6 bases at J, leaving 12 bases unmatched. This CDR3 spans 16 amino acids. CDR1 and CDR2 (germline): SGHDT, YYEEEE. CDR3 residues: CASSPGGLAGGKTQYF. The CDR3 DNA is TGTGCCAGCAGTCCCGGTGGGCTAGCGGGAGGAAAGACCCAGTACTTC.

The genes are TRBV4-3 and TRBJ2-6, with D unclear. Trimming stripped 3 bases from V and 2 bases from J, with 11 bases between. Germline assignment: CDR1 LGHNA and CDR2 YSLEER. The CDR3 length is 16 residues. The CDR3 DNA reads as TGCGCCAGCAGCCAGGACCTTACTACTGGGGCCAACGTCCTGACTTTC. Translating it yields CASSQDLTTGANVLTF.

V is TRBV7-2 and J is TRBJ2-6; D ambiguous. Germline assignment: CDR1 SGHTA and CDR2 FQGNSA. Trimming removed 3 bases at V and 0 bases at J, with 9 bases between. CDR3 length: 16 amino acids. The CDR3 DNA sequence: TGTGCCAGCAGCTTGGGCCCCAACTCTGGGGCCAACGTCCTGACTTTC. This gives the protein CASSLGPNSGANVLTF.

The CDR3 here is CASSHRTVSYEQYF. In nucleotides, the CDR3 is TGTGCCAGCAGTCACCGGACGGTCTCCTACGAGCAGTACTTC. J is TRBJ2-7 and V is TRBV2; no clear D gene. Germline CDR1 reads SNHLY; CDR2 reads FYNNEI. This CDR3 comprises 14 residues. The V end was cut by 5 bases, the J end by 0 bases, with 11 bases between.

A word on this clonotype: The junction does not match germline at one end; this may be a read error. The J gene is TRBJ2-7, the V gene TRBV3-1; D gene uncertain. Germline V gene sequence: CDR1 LGHDT, CDR2 YNNKEL (reference sequence). The CDR3 length is 14 residues. The CDR3 sequence: CASSQFGPTDEQNF. Here the CDR3 DNA reads TGTGCCAGCAGCCAATTTGGCCCCACGGACGAGCAGAACTTC.

This clonotype appeared a few times. The chain carries TRBV12-3 or TRBV12-4 and TRBJ2-6; maybe TRBD2 (5 bases). This CDR3 spans 15 amino acids. The ends were cut back, 3 bases at V and 2 bases at J, with 8 bases in the middle. In DNA, the CDR3 is TGTGCCAGCAGTTTTCGGGGAGCTGGGGCCAACGTCCTGACTTTC. This gives the protein CASSFRGAGANVLTF.

This clonotype was counted only a few times. The chain joins TRBV6-5 to TRBJ2-1, with D perhaps matching TRBD2 (5 bases). Trimming cost V 2 bases and J 9 bases, with 8 bases left between them. This CDR3 has 12 amino acids. The germline gives CDR1 MNHEY, CDR2 SVGAGI. The CDR3 DNA is TGTGCCAGCAGTTACGCCCGGGGTGAGCAGTTCTTC. It is translated as CASSYARGEQFF.

The chain couples TRBV28 to TRBJ2-1; D is perhaps TRBD1 (6 bases). Germline V CDR1 and CDR2: MDHEN, SYDVKM. Trimming took 6 bases from V and 1 from J, leaving 13 bases between them. The CDR3 sequence is 15 residues long. DNA for the CDR3: TGTGCCAGCAGCCCCCCCACAGGGTCCTACAATGAGCAGTTCTTC. This codes for CASSPPTGSYNEQFF.

Notes on this clonotype: This CDR3 is missing its conserved last phenylalanine or tryptophan, likely due to a read error. The rearrangement uses TRBV11-2 and TRBJ2-7; D may be TRBD1 (6 bases). This CDR3 has 17 amino acids. V was cut by 4 bases and J by 3 bases, with 22 bases left in between. Germline CDR1 is SGHAT and CDR2 is FQNNGV. In nucleotides, the CDR3 is TGTGCCAGCAGCTCCATTCAAACAGGGCATCCGCTCTACGAGCAGTACATC. Encoded protein: CASSSIQTGHPLYEQYI.